The T cell receptor beta chain described here comes from a study of T cells in localized non-small cell lung cancer. Regarding this clone: Its antigen is unknown.

General study results and limits: Compared with tumor, uninvolved adjacent lung displayed greater T cell clonality, ranking highest overall. Patients showing higher blood T cell density tended to see longer overall survival. Because sequencing included only one region (of the tumor), heterogeneity remains possible.

Here immunoSEQ multiplex PCR was the method, and the copy in TCRdb shows in-frame clones only, minus some. Here the sample spans 35,000 to 40,000 clones, 80% to 90% being singletons. Per the germline V gene, CDR1 is KGHSH and CDR2 is LQKENI. This CDR3 region has 12 residues. The V and J ends lost 4 bases and 5 bases respectively, with 8 bases between them. The chain joins TRBV18 to TRBJ2-5; TRBD1 or TRBD2 may be the D gene (5 bases each). Material: peripheral blood, obtained before any cancer treatment. The clonotype originates from a woman aged 40-75 years with stage I lung adenocarcinoma. CDR3 in amino acids: CASSLWGETQYF. The CDR3, as DNA: TGTGCCAGCTCACTCTGGGGGGAGACCCAGTACTTC.